This record covers a single TCR beta chain. The antigen is not known. Germline lookup yields CDR1 LGHNA and CDR2 YNFKEQ. This CDR3 has 17 residues. The J segment lost 4 bases and the V segment lost 0 bases, leaving 5 bases of the junction unmatched. This sample was included in a study of T cells in tumors after PD-1 blockade. At the level of the study: Treatment was either pembrolizumab 200 mg every 3 weeks or cemiplimab 350 mg every 2 weeks. Some patients also took daily vismodegib 150 mg during anti-PD-1 treatment.

Study observations and caveats: Blood contained about 44% of the tumor's TCR clonotypes.

The data were produced by immunoSEQ multiplex PCR, yet TCRdb's version contains in-frame clones alone and is incomplete. The data show 20,000 to 25,000 clones, over 75% seen once. The input for sequencing was PBMCs, taken before anti-PD-1 treatment. This chain links TRBV4-2 with TRBJ2-2, with 10 nucleotides matching TRBD2. This receptor was obtained from a human donor with basal cell carcinoma. The CDR3 sequence is CASSQDWSGGGTGELFF. The CDR3 DNA reads TGTGCCAGCAGCCAAGATTGGAGCGGGGGGGGCACCGGGGAGCTGTTTTTT.